The T cell receptor (beta chain) under discussion was sequenced for a study of cytomegalovirus exposure and HLA in healthy donors. Whole-study findings and limits: The dataset shows that most TCR sequences were rare, while some public TCRs occurred in many donors. More clonal expansion characterized HLA-associated TCR beta chains than equally common others in a later analysis. The authors listed about 170 TCR beta chains as cytomegalovirus-associated.

60 Vbeta and 13 Jbeta primers were used in PCR. Assay: immunoSEQ multiplex PCR; the TCRdb copy retains only in-frame clones and omits some. The table records some 110,000 clones, around 85% of them present only once. Comment on this clone: No antigen is known for it.

The CDR3 consists of 14 residues. Looked up from germline, CDR1 is MNHEY and CDR2 is SVGAGI. V shed 6 bases and J shed 1 base, with 13 bases lying between them. This TCR came from a man aged 60-69 years in good health and CMV-seronegative. The sequenced sample was PBMCs. The chain joins TRBV6-5 to TRBJ2-7; D is undetermined. CDR3 residues: CASRPRGRSYEQYF. The CDR3 nucleotides are TGTGCCAGCAGACCCCGCGGCCGATCCTACGAGCAGTACTTC.